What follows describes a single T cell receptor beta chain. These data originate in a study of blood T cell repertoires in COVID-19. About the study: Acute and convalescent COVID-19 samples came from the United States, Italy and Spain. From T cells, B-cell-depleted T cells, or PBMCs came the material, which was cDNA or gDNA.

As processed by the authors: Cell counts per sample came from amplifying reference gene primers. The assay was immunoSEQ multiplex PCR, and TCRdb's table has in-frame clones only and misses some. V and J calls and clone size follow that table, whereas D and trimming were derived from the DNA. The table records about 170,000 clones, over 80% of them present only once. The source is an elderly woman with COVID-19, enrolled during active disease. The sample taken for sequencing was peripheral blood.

CDR3 in amino acids: CASSPGLAGGGETQYF. The CDR3 DNA reads as TGTGCCAGCAGCCCCGGACTAGCGGGGGGGGGAGAGACCCAGTACTTC. The chain has TRBV14 and TRBJ2-5; 15 bases are shared with TRBD2. After removal of 4 bases from V and 4 bases from J, the junction contained 4 bases not matched to a gene. The germline V gene has CDR1 SGHDN and CDR2 FVKESK. This CDR3 is 16 amino acids long.